These T cell receptor beta chains were read from a single sample in a study of T cells after yellow fever vaccination. MiXCR, run by TCRdb on the 5' RACE reads, gives a single entry per CDR3 protein. The sample has around 400,000 distinct CDR3 sequences; more than 9% are singletons. Sample: PBMCs, taken on the day of the first yellow fever vaccination. Every receptor here comes from a young man who received the YFV17D yellow fever vaccine. Both conserved end residues are part of each CDR3. Fields, in order: CDR3 DNA, CDR3 protein, J gene, clone size, V gene, D gene, CDR3 length. The D gene is left open where the match is weak. Expanded clones are given a class, and other clones once, few, many or no size at all.

DNA: TGTGCCAGCAGCTTACCAGGGCGTAACACCGGGGAGCTGTTTTTT
CDR3: CASSLPGRNTGELFF
J: TRBJ2-2
size: few
V: TRBV7-2
D: NA
length: 15

DNA: TGTGCCAGCAGCCCCTGGATTTCGACCCGTTCGGTGCAGTTCTTC
CDR3: CASSPWISTRSVQFF
J: TRBJ2-1
size: NA
V: TRBV7-2
D: NA
length: 15

DNA: TGTGCCAGCAGCCAAGGACAGGACCGTCGGGAGACCCAGTACTTC
CDR3: CASSQGQDRRETQYF
J: TRBJ2-5
size: many
V: TRBV13
D: TRBD1
length: 15

DNA: TGTGCCAGCAGAGGCAGGGACAGTTCGTACCAAGAGACCCAGTACTTC
CDR3: CASRGRDSSYQETQYF
J: TRBJ2-5
size: many
V: TRBV28
D: TRBD1
length: 16

DNA: TGTGCCAGCAGCTTGGGGGCAGGAAAAGGTTCACCCCTCCACTTT
CDR3: CASSLGAGKGSPLHF
J: TRBJ1-6
size: few
V: TRBV7-3
D: NA
length: 15

DNA: TGTGCCAGCAGTACAGGGTATGGCTACACCTTC
CDR3: CASSTGYGYTF
J: TRBJ1-2
size: many
V: TRBV28
D: NA
length: 11

DNA: TGCAGTGCCCACCCGACAGCTAGCGGGGGGGCGAACAATGAGCAGTTCTTC
CDR3: CSAHPTASGGANNEQFF
J: TRBJ2-1
size: few
V: TRBV20-1
D: TRBD2
length: 17

DNA: TGCAGTGCTAGAGTTCGCCCTTACCCCTCTGGGGCCAACGTCCTGACTTTC
CDR3: CSARVRPYPSGANVLTF
J: TRBJ2-6
size: NA
V: TRBV20-1
D: NA
length: 17

DNA: TGTGCCAGCAGCTTTCGTATCGTATCCTTGAGCGAGCAGTACTTC
CDR3: CASSFRIVSLSEQYF
J: TRBJ2-7
size: few
V: TRBV11-1
D: NA
length: 15

DNA: TGTGCCAGCAGCTTAGCTTTCGATCTTTACAATGAGCAGTTCTTC
CDR3: CASSLAFDLYNEQFF
J: TRBJ2-1
size: NA
V: TRBV7-2
D: NA
length: 15

DNA: TGTGCCAGCAGCAGACGGACAGGGGGGAGCGGCACAGATACGCAGTATTTT
CDR3: CASSRRTGGSGTDTQYF
J: TRBJ2-3
size: few
V: TRBV5-4
D: TRBD1
length: 17

DNA: TGTGCCAGCAGTTACTCAGGGTTGGGAGGGACTGAAGCTTTCTTT
CDR3: CASSYSGLGGTEAFF
J: TRBJ1-1
size: few
V: TRBV6-5
D: NA
length: 15

DNA: TGTGCCAGCATGACTAGCGGGGGGGCGGAAACCGGGGAGCTGTTTTTT
CDR3: CASMTSGGAETGELFF
J: TRBJ2-2
size: NA
V: TRBV28
D: TRBD2
length: 16

DNA: TGTGCCAGCAGCCGAGGGGCGGATACTCTCACAGATACGCAGTATTTT
CDR3: CASSRGADTLTDTQYF
J: TRBJ2-3
size: few
V: TRBV11-2
D: NA
length: 16

DNA: TGTGCCATCAGTGTTTCAGGGCGAAAAGTCGCAGATACGCAGTATTTT
CDR3: CAISVSGRKVADTQYF
J: TRBJ2-3
size: few
V: TRBV10-3
D: NA
length: 16

DNA: TGCAGTGCCCCAGTACTGAACACTGAAGCTTTCTTT
CDR3: CSAPVLNTEAFF
J: TRBJ1-1
size: few
V: TRBV20-1
D: NA
length: 12

DNA: TGTGCCAGCAGTCGCCGGCCGTCCCCTATGAACACTGAAGCTTTCTTT
CDR3: CASSRRPSPMNTEAFF
J: TRBJ1-1
size: few
V: TRBV27
D: NA
length: 16

DNA: TGTGCCAGCTCACCAATGGCAGTAGTAGAGACCCAGTACTTC
CDR3: CASSPMAVVETQYF
J: TRBJ2-5
size: many
V: TRBV18
D: NA
length: 14

DNA: TGTGCCAGCAGCTTTATGGACGGCTACACCTTC
CDR3: CASSFMDGYTF
J: TRBJ1-2
size: NA
V: TRBV5-4
D: NA
length: 11

DNA: TGTGCCAGTAGTACCCACGACAGGGTTGAAGCTTTCTTT
CDR3: CASSTHDRVEAFF
J: TRBJ1-1
size: few
V: TRBV19
D: TRBD1
length: 13

DNA: TGCAGTGCTAGAGATCTTGAGGGGGGTTCGACGCACCAAGAGACCCAGTACTTC
CDR3: CSARDLEGGSTHQETQYF
J: TRBJ2-5
size: many
V: TRBV20-1
D: NA
length: 18

DNA: TGTGCCAGCAGGGACCCAGCGGGGGGGCCCGATACGCAGTATTTT
CDR3: CASRDPAGGPDTQYF
J: TRBJ2-3
size: few
V: TRBV6-1
D: TRBD2
length: 15